This is a list of T cell receptor beta chains from one sample in a study of response to subunit inactivated influenza vaccine. TCRdb called the RT-PCR reads again in MiXCR, with one record for every CDR3 protein. The sample lists about 570,000 distinct CDR3 sequences, 11% seen once, with about 11% in the top ten. Separately, the same data were catalogued under a study of T cells expressing NK-cell markers.

The sequenced sample was PBMCs from blood, obtained on the day of vaccination. These receptors were taken from a man aged 50 or older who received an inactivated influenza vaccine. CDR3s include the opening cysteine and the closing phenylalanine or tryptophan. D genes are given only for firm matches. Rows give clone size only sometimes, using once, few, many, or a class for an expanded clone.

j_gene,d_gene,len,abundance,v_gene,CDR3aa,CDR3nt
TRBJ2-1,-,16,few,TRBV7-2,CASSLVMRYSYNEQFF,TGTGCCAGCAGCTTAGTTATGCGGTATTCCTACAATGAGCAGTTCTTC
TRBJ2-5,TRBD1,15,many,TRBV30,CAWREKQGARQTQYF,TGTGCCTGGAGGGAGAAACAGGGGGCTCGGCAGACCCAGTACTTC
TRBJ2-1,-,16,many,TRBV10-3,CAISESLEGHYNEQFF,TGTGCCATCAGTGAGTCGTTGGAGGGCCACTACAATGAGCAGTTCTTC
TRBJ2-2,TRBD2,18,few,TRBV11-2,CASSPRGAGGPITGELFF,TGTGCCAGCAGCCCCCGTGGAGCGGGAGGGCCTATCACCGGGGAGCTGTTTTTT
TRBJ2-3,-,15,few,TRBV5-1,CASSPQGTSTDTQYF,TGCGCCAGCAGCCCTCAGGGGACTAGCACAGATACGCAGTATTTT
TRBJ2-3,-,17,-,TRBV7-9,CASTIDVIGGGADTQYF,TGTGCCAGCACAATAGACGTCATTGGAGGGGGAGCAGATACGCAGTATTTT
TRBJ2-7,-,15,-,TRBV12-3/TRBV12-4,CASSLAGGQRNEQYF,TGTGCCAGCAGTTTAGCAGGGGGTCAACGGAACGAGCAGTACTTC
TRBJ1-5,-,16,-,TRBV12-3/TRBV12-4,CASSLEAVLGNQPQHF,TGTGCCAGCAGTTTAGAGGCAGTCCTTGGCAATCAGCCCCAGCATTTT
TRBJ2-2,-,14,few,TRBV20-1,CSARGARNTGELFF,TGCAGTGCTAGAGGCGCGAGGAACACCGGGGAGCTGTTTTTT
TRBJ2-3,-,14,few,TRBV24-1,CATSVQGNADTQYF,TGTGCCACCAGTGTCCAAGGGAATGCAGATACGCAGTATTTT
TRBJ2-1,TRBD2,14,-,TRBV2,CASRGLAGRNEQFF,TGTGCCAGCAGGGGACTAGCGGGAAGGAATGAGCAGTTCTTC
TRBJ1-2,TRBD1,12,many,TRBV28,CASRTTGGGYTF,TGTGCCAGCAGGACAACAGGGGGTGGCTACACCTTC
TRBJ1-5,-,16,many,TRBV19,CASSIRTRGSNQPQHF,TGTGCCAGTAGTATCCGGACACGGGGTAGCAATCAGCCCCAGCATTTT
TRBJ2-1,-,17,many,TRBV21-1,CASSFHLGGVTYNEQFF,TGTGCCAGCAGCTTTCATTTAGGGGGTGTAACCTACAATGAGCAGTTCTTC
TRBJ2-7,-,15,few,TRBV28,CASSFPGASSYEQYF,TGTGCCAGCAGTTTCCCGGGGGCGAGTTCCTACGAGCAGTACTTC
TRBJ2-5,-,14,few,TRBV5-1,CASSSGVQQETQYF,TGCGCCAGCAGCTCGGGGGTGCAACAAGAGACCCAGTACTTC
TRBJ1-1,-,15,few,TRBV19,CASSEQALMNTEAFF,TGTGCCAGTAGTGAACAGGCTCTTATGAACACTGAAGCTTTCTTT
TRBJ2-7,-,13,-,TRBV24-1,CATSDWDGYEQYF,TGTGCCACCAGTGATTGGGACGGTTACGAGCAGTACTTC
TRBJ2-3,-,15,few,TRBV7-9,CASSQVREPTDTQYF,TGTGCCAGCAGCCAAGTCCGGGAACCCACAGATACGCAGTATTTT
TRBJ2-3,-,15,-,TRBV25-1,CASSGGFRSTDTQYF,TGTGCCAGCAGTGGCGGCTTCCGTAGCACAGATACGCAGTATTTT
TRBJ2-1,-,17,-,TRBV5-1,CASSPMSSSVSYNEQFF,TGCGCCAGCAGCCCTATGTCCTCTAGCGTATCCTACAATGAGCAGTTCTTC
TRBJ1-6,-,15,-,TRBV3-1,CASSQDPNTNSPLHF,TGTGCCAGCAGCCAAGATCCGAATACTAATTCACCCCTCCACTTT
TRBJ1-1,-,14,many,TRBV4-3,CASSPRRVGTEAFF,TGCGCCAGCAGCCCCCGGAGGGTGGGGACTGAAGCTTTCTTT
TRBJ2-2,TRBD1,17,few,TRBV5-6,CASSLGGDRANTGELFF,TGTGCCAGCAGCTTGGGCGGGGACAGGGCGAACACCGGGGAGCTGTTTTTT
TRBJ2-1,TRBD2,14,many,TRBV12-3/TRBV12-4,CASSAGTRYNEQFF,TGTGCCAGCAGCGCCGGGACTAGATACAATGAGCAGTTCTTC
TRBJ2-1,TRBD2,18,few,TRBV5-5,CASREEREGLIGANEQFF,TGTGCCAGCAGGGAAGAGCGGGAGGGCCTTATCGGTGCCAATGAGCAGTTCTTC
TRBJ2-7,TRBD2,19,few,TRBV11-1,CASSLEELTLAVTSYEQYF,TGTGCCAGCAGCTTGGAAGAACTGACACTAGCGGTTACCTCCTACGAGCAGTACTTC
TRBJ1-6,TRBD1,14,many,TRBV6-5,CASSYMTGRSPLHF,TGTGCCAGCAGTTACATGACAGGGAGGTCACCCCTCCACTTT
TRBJ1-4,-,11,many,TRBV15,CATRLNEKLFF,TGTGCCACGAGGCTTAATGAAAAACTGTTTTTT